This T cell receptor beta chain was sequenced during a study of blood T cell repertoires in COVID-19. Method: immunoSEQ multiplex PCR; TCRdb's copy keeps in-frame clones and lacks some. This table holds over 250,000 clones, approximately 88% found once. The origin of this receptor is a woman aged 25 to 45 who had recovered from COVID-19. The sample consisted of PBMCs or T cells enriched from blood (not recorded which).

DNA of the CDR3: TGCGCCAGCAGCTCCCCCTTTGCCGACAGGGTCGATGGCTACACCTTC. It codes for CASSSPFADRVDGYTF. The V call is TRBV5-1, the J call TRBJ1-2, with 7 bases matching TRBD1. The V gene end was trimmed by 3 bases and the J gene end by 6 bases; junction bases not matched to a gene: 14. CDR3 size: 16 residues. Germline lookup yields CDR1 SGHRS and CDR2 YFSETQ.